The 26 T cell receptor beta chains below all came from one sample that was sequenced in a study of patients and donors after allogeneic stem cell transplantation. TCRdb re-called the RT-PCR reads with MiXCR, one entry per CDR3 protein. Among approximately 9,500 distinct CDR3 sequences listed, around 3.9% were seen once. The sequencing input was blood, either unsorted or a sorted T cell fraction (not recorded which). These receptors were collected from a human donor who was either an allogeneic HSCT recipient or a stem cell or donor lymphocyte infusion donor (not recorded which). It is not recorded whose cells these are; they may come from a transplant donor.

J is TRBJ2-7 and V is TRBV7-9; 8 nucleotides agree with TRBD2. The CDR3 is 15 residues long. Losses at the gene ends were 4 bases for V and 6 bases for J; bases not matched to a gene: 11. Germline-derived CDR1 and CDR2 are SEHNR and FQNEAQ (reference sequence). The CDR3 nucleotides are TGTGCCAGCAGCTCATCCGGGACTAGACGGGCCGAGCAGTACTTC. Encoded protein: CASSSSGTRRAEQYF.

V and J are TRBV28 and TRBJ2-7, with D possibly called TRBD1 or TRBD2 (5 bases each). Germline assignment: CDR1 MDHEN and CDR2 SYDVKM. This CDR3 region has 12 residues. The ends were cut back, 6 bases at V and 0 bases at J, with 6 bases in the middle. CDR3 nucleotides: TGTGCCAGCAGGAGGGGCTCCTACGAGCAGTACTTC. The encoded protein is CASRRGSYEQYF.

Many counts were recorded for this clonotype. J is TRBJ2-2 and V is TRBV12-3 or TRBV12-4; a weak D match, TRBD2 (6 bases). V lost 7 bases and J lost 4, with 10 bases in between. This CDR3 spans 13 amino acids. The CDR3 sequence: CASKEGSTGELFF. The CDR3 nucleotides read TGTGCCAGCAAGGAGGGGAGCACCGGGGAGCTGTTTTTT.

This clonotype appeared many times. This chain uses TRBV28 with TRBJ2-2, with unresolved D. The CDR3 is made up of 15 amino acids. The germline V gene encodes CDR1 MDHEN and CDR2 SYDVKM. Deletions cut 6 bases from V and 3 bases from J, with 14 bases between. The CDR3 nucleotides read TGTGCCAGCAGCAACCTAGGAAGTGACACCGGGGAGCTGTTTTTT. Its translation: CASSNLGSDTGELFF.

This clonotype was recorded at least ten times. The J gene is TRBJ1-6, the V gene TRBV28; D is perhaps TRBD1 (6 bases). V gave up 6 bases and J gave up 13 bases, with 10 bases separating them. The CDR3 runs to 11 residues. Germline CDR1 MDHEN, CDR2 SYDVKM. The CDR3 bases are TGTGCCAGCAGGGTCACAGGGCCCCTCCACTTT. Its protein is CASRVTGPLHF.

This clonotype was recorded many times. V is TRBV20-1 and J is TRBJ2-1; 10 nucleotides align to TRBD2. The CDR3 consists of 18 residues. The V and J ends lost 5 bases and 1 base, in that order; junction bases with no gene match: 14. Germline CDR1 reads DFQATT; CDR2 reads SNEGSKA (reference sequence). The CDR3 DNA sequence: TGCAGTGCTCAAACCCCCGGACTAGCGGTTTATTCCTACAATGAGCAGTTCTTC. Amino acids: CSAQTPGLAVYSYNEQFF.

To note about this clonotype: This clone may be a read error of a much larger clone one base away. V and J are TRBV28 and TRBJ2-1; 8 bases are a match to TRBD2. The V gene end was trimmed by 8 bases and the J gene end by 3 bases; junction bases not matched to a gene: 9. Germline V gene lookup returns CDR1 MDHEN and CDR2 SYDVKM. The CDR3 has 15 residues. The CDR3 DNA reads TGTGCCAGCGGTCCCGGACTAGCACTCTACAATGAGCAGTTCTTC. Translated: CASGPGLALYNEQFF. Together with reference TRBV28 and TRBJ2-1, the CDR3 gives the full variable domain: DVKVTQSSRYLVKRTGEKVFLECVQDMDHENMFWYRQDPGLGLRLIYFSYDVKMKEKGDIPEGYSVSREKKERFSLILESASTNQTSMYLCASGPGLALYNEQFFGPGTRLTVL.

Of note for this clonotype: With a much larger clone just one base away, this may be a read error. This chain connects TRBV29-1 to TRBJ2-7, with TRBD1 as a possible D gene (5 bases). Germline CDR1 reads SQVTM; CDR2 reads ANQGSEA. The V and J ends lost 7 bases and 2 bases respectively, with 18 bases between them. This CDR3 is built from 14 residues. This CDR3 is CSARPGRETYEQYF. The DNA of the CDR3 is TGCAGCGCCAGACCTGGCAGGGAAACCTACGAGCAGTACTTC.

There are many counts of this clonotype. The chain recombines TRBV13 with TRBJ2-7; D remains unclear. The CDR3 spans 15 residues. Trimming cost V 0 bases and J 5 bases, with 14 bases left between them. Germline CDR1 and CDR2: PRHDT and FYEKMQ (reference sequence). Here the CDR3 DNA reads TGTGCCAGCAGCTTAGGCCGGTTAGGTGGCGACGAGCAGTACTTC. Translated, it gives CASSLGRLGGDEQYF.

This clonotype was seen at least ten times. This chain joins TRBV7-9 and TRBJ1-1, with a possible D match to TRBD1 (6 bases). Germline V gene sequence: CDR1 SEHNR, CDR2 FQNEAQ (reference sequence). The V gene lost 2 bases and the J gene lost 3 bases, with 7 bases spanning the gap. This CDR3 is built from 13 residues. The CDR3 coding sequence is TGTGCCAGCAGCTTATACAGGGACACTGAAGCTTTCTTT. Encoded protein: CASSLYRDTEAFF.

There are many counts of this clonotype. CDR3 DNA: TGTGCCAGCAGTGAATTGGGGGGGCCTGGAAACACCATATATTTT. Translating it yields CASSELGGPGNTIYF. The chain uses TRBV25-1 and TRBJ1-3; maybe TRBD1 (6 bases). The germline V and J ends were trimmed by 1 base and 2 bases, with 9 bases remaining between them. Looked up from germline, CDR1 is MGHDK and CDR2 is SYGVNS. CDR3 length: 15 amino acids.

Within the sample, this clonotype is medium-sized. The chain links TRBV28 to TRBJ1-2; D uncertain. CDR1 MDHEN and CDR2 SYDVKM come from the germline V gene. This CDR3 contains 13 residues. V was pared by 5 bases and J by 0 bases, with 7 bases between. CDR3 sequence reads: CASSVQTNYGYTF. CDR3 in DNA: TGTGCCAGCAGTGTACAGACTAACTATGGCTACACCTTC.

This clonotype was counted many times. The rearrangement uses TRBV10-3 and TRBJ1-2, with D hard to call. Trimming removed 7 bases from V and 3 bases from J, with 12 bases in between. The germline V gene encodes CDR1 ENHRY and CDR2 SYGVKD. This CDR3 region has 13 residues. CDR3 protein: CAITSNPHYGYTF. Written as DNA, the CDR3 is TGTGCCATCACTAGCAACCCCCACTATGGCTACACCTTC.

Sample share makes this clonotype medium-sized. The chain combines TRBV5-5 with TRBJ1-6, with D unclear. Germline V gene lookup returns CDR1 SGHKS and CDR2 YYEKEE (reference sequence). Trimming removed 2 bases at V and 9 bases at J, with 15 bases between. The length of the CDR3 is 15 residues. The CDR3 DNA follows: TGTGCCAGCAGCTTAGGTGGCAGCCCCTCTTCACCCCTCCACTTT. Its translation is CASSLGGSPSSPLHF.

Turning to this clonotype: A much bigger clone sits one base away, suggesting this may be a read error. The chain combines TRBV7-9 with TRBJ2-1; 7 bases agree with TRBD1. The CDR3 contains 14 residues. CDR1 is SEHNR and CDR2 is FQNEAQ in the germline V gene (reference sequence). For the CDR3, the DNA is TGTGTCAGCAGCTCCGGGACAGCTTACAATGAGCAGTTCTTC. As protein: CVSSSGTAYNEQFF.

In its sample, this clonotype was seen many times. The chain recombines TRBV10-3 with TRBJ2-2, with 9 nucleotides matching TRBD1. This CDR3 has 16 amino acids. Germline V gene data show CDR1 as ENHRY and CDR2 as SYGVKD. Germline trimming cut 3 bases from V and 4 bases from J; bases unmatched to any gene: 6. The CDR3 region has the DNA TGTGCCATCAGTGATTCCATGGGACAGGGCACCGGGGAGCTGTTTTTT. Translating gives CAISDSMGQGTGELFF.

This clonotype was found many times. The J gene is TRBJ2-3, the V gene TRBV5-4; 11 bases are a match to TRBD2. CDR3 length: 15 residues. J gave up 9 bases and V 3 bases, and 9 bases lay outside the gene matches. Germline V gene sequence: CDR1 SGHNT, CDR2 YYREEE (reference sequence). The chain's CDR3 is CASSSQTSGKDTQYF. Here the CDR3 DNA reads TGTGCCAGCAGCTCGCAGACTAGCGGGAAAGACACGCAGTATTTT.

This clonotype was recorded at least ten times. The chain has TRBV18 and TRBJ1-1; D ambiguous. The V and J ends lost 3 bases and 1 base respectively, with 6 bases between them. The CDR3 sequence is 13 residues long. Germline lookup yields CDR1 KGHSH and CDR2 LQKENI. The CDR3 here is CASSPGANTEAFF. CDR3 nucleotides: TGTGCCAGCTCACCTGGAGCGAACACTGAAGCTTTCTTT.

This clonotype was seen many times. The genes are TRBV30 and TRBJ2-1; no reliable D call. Trimming removed 1 base from V and 8 bases from J, with 6 bases in between. Per the germline V gene, CDR1 is GTSNPN and CDR2 is SVGIG (reference sequence). This CDR3 has 11 residues. CDR3 residues: CAWSDPDEQFF. Written as DNA, the CDR3 is TGTGCCTGGAGTGATCCAGATGAGCAGTTCTTC. Full variable domain (missing parts from reference TRBV30 and TRBJ2-1): SQTIHQWPATLVQPVGSPLSLECTVEGTSNPNLYWYRQAAGRGLQLLFYSVGIGQISSEVPQNLSASRPQDRQFILSSKKLLLSDSGFYLCAWSDPDEQFFGPGTRLTVL.

The rearrangement uses TRBV6-6 and TRBJ2-2, with D possibly matching TRBD2 (5 bases). Germline V CDR1 and CDR2: MNHNY, SVGAGI (reference sequence). Trimming left V 4 bases short and J 0 bases short, with 18 bases between. This CDR3 has 18 residues. The CDR3 loop is CASSSGPRTPPNTGELFF. DNA of the CDR3: TGTGCCAGCAGTTCTGGCCCAAGGACTCCGCCGAACACCGGGGAGCTGTTTTTT.

This clonotype was counted many times. The chain recombines TRBV5-1 with TRBJ2-7; D not certain. The CDR3 sequence is 13 residues long. Germline V gene data show CDR1 as SGHRS and CDR2 as YFSETQ. V lost 0 bases and J 2 bases, leaving 6 bases between the germline ends. The chain's CDR3 is CASSLDGTYEQYF. CDR3 bases: TGCGCCAGCAGCTTGGACGGCACCTACGAGCAGTACTTC.

On this clonotype itself: A clone one base away is much larger, so this may be a read error. The genes are TRBV6-2 or TRBV6-3 and TRBJ2-5, with 10 bases matching TRBD1. After removal of 3 bases from V and 6 bases from J, the junction contained 7 bases not matched to a gene. In germline, CDR1 is MNHEY, CDR2 SVGEGT. The CDR3 totals 15 residues. The CDR3 here is CASSYPTGGAKTQYF. In nucleotides, the CDR3 is TGTGCCAGCAGTTATCCGACAGGGGGCGCCAAGACCCAGTACTTC.

This clonotype occurred a few times. The chain uses TRBV7-9 and TRBJ2-6, with D perhaps TRBD1 or TRBD2 (5 bases each). The CDR3 contains 15 residues. Per germline, CDR1 SEHNR and CDR2 FQNEAQ (reference sequence). Trimming removed 2 bases from V and 2 bases from J, with 7 bases in between. The CDR3 loop is CASSLRGAGANVLTF. DNA for the CDR3: TGTGCCAGCAGCTTAAGAGGGGCTGGGGCCAACGTCCTGACTTTC.

This clonotype is termed medium-sized. The V gene is TRBV25-1, the J gene TRBJ1-2, with D possibly matching TRBD1 (5 bases). V was clipped by 2 bases and J by 4 bases, with 8 bases between them. The CDR3 loop spans 13 amino acids. Germline lookup yields CDR1 MGHDK and CDR2 SYGVNS. The CDR3 sequence: CASSEEGSYGYTF. DNA for the CDR3: TGTGCCAGCAGTGAAGAGGGGAGCTATGGCTACACCTTC.

This clonotype was counted many times. The rearrangement joins TRBV2 to TRBJ1-2; 8 bases align to TRBD1. The CDR3 contains 14 residues. Germline V CDR1 and CDR2: SNHLY, FYNNEI. With 4 bases clipped from V and 2 bases from J, the junction kept 3 bases outside the gene matches. In nucleotides, the CDR3 is TGTGCCAGCAGTGTCGACAGGGGAAACTATGGCTACACCTTC. Encoded protein: CASSVDRGNYGYTF.

This clonotype was seen ten or more times. V is TRBV9 and J is TRBJ2-5, with TRBD2 as a possible D gene (5 bases). V was cut by 4 bases and J by 5 bases, with 15 bases left in between. CDR1 SGDLS and CDR2 YYNGEE come from the germline V gene. There are 14 residues in the CDR3. Written as DNA, the CDR3 is TGTGCCAGCAGCCTAAGACTAAAGTGGGAGACCCAGTACTTC. Translation gives CASSLRLKWETQYF.